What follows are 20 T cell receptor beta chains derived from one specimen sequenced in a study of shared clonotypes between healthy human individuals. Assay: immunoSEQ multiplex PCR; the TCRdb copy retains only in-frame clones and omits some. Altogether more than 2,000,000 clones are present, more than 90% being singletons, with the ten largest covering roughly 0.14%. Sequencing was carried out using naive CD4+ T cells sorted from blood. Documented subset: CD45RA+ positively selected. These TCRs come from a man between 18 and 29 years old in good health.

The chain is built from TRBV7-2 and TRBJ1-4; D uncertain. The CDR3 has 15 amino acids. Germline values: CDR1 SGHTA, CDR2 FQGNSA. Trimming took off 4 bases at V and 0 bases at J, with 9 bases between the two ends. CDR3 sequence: CASSSGQTTNEKLFF. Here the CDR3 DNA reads TGTGCCAGCAGCTCGGGCCAAACAACTAATGAAAAACTGTTTTTT.

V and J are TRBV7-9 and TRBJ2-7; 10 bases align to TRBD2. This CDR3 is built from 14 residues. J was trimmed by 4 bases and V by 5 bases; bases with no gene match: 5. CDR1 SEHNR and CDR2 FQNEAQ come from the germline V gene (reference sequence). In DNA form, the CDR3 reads TGTGCCAGCAGCCGGACTAGCGGCCTATACGAGCAGTACTTC. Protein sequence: CASSRTSGLYEQYF.

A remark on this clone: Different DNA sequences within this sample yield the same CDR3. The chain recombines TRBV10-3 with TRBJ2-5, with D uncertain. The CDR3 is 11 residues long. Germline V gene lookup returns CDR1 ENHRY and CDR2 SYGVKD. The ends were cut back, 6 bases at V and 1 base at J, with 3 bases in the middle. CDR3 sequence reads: CAIRGQETQYF. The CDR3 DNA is TGTGCCATCAGGGGCCAAGAGACCCAGTACTTC.

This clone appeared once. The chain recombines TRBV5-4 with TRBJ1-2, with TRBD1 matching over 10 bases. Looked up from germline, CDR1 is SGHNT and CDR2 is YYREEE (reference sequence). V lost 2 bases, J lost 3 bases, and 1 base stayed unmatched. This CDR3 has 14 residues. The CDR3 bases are TGTGCCAGCAGCTTCGGGACAGGGGACTATGGCTACACCTTC. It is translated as CASSFGTGDYGYTF.

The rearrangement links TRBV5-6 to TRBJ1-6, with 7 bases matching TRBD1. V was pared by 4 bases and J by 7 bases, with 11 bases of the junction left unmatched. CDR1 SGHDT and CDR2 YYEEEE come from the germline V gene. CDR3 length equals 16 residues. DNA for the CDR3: TGTGCCAGCAGCCCACTAGACAGGGTAGAGAATTCACCCCTCCACTTT. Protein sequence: CASSPLDRVENSPLHF.

The CDR3 is CASSSRTSGRTNEQFF. The CDR3 bases are TGTGCCAGCAGCTCTAGGACTAGCGGGAGAACGAATGAGCAGTTCTTC. The J gene is TRBJ2-1, the V gene TRBV7-2; 13 nucleotides match TRBD2. The CDR3 is 16 residues long. Losses at the gene ends were 4 bases for V and 7 bases for J; bases not matched to a gene: 7. Germline CDR1 and CDR2: SGHTA and FQGNSA.

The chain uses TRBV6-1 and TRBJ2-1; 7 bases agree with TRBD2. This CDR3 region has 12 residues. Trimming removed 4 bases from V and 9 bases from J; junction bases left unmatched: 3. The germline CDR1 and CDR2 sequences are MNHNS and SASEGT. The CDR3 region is CASSGRGVEQFF. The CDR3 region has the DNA TGTGCCAGCAGTGGCCGGGGGGTTGAGCAGTTCTTC.

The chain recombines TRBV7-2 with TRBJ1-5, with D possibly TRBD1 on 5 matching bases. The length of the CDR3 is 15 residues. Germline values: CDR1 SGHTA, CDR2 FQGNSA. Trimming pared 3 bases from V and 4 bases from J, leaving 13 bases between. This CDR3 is CASSFKPGGNQPQHF. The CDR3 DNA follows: TGTGCCAGCAGCTTTAAACCGGGGGGGAATCAGCCCCAGCATTTT.

The CDR3 DNA reads as TGTGCCAGCAGTGAACTAGCGGCATACAATGAGCAGTTCTTC. It yields the protein CASSELAAYNEQFF. The chain has TRBV6-1 and TRBJ2-1, with 7 bases lining up with TRBD2. Trimming removed 2 bases from V and 4 bases from J; junction bases left unmatched: 2. Germline V gives CDR1 MNHNS, CDR2 SASEGT. CDR3 size: 14 residues.

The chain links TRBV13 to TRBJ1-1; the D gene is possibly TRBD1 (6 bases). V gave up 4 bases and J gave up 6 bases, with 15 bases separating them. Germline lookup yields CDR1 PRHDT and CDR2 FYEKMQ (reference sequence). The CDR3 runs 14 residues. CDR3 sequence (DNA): TGTGCCAGCAGCTGGCGGGGGCGGGGCGCTGAAGCTTTCTTT. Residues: CASSWRGRGAEAFF.

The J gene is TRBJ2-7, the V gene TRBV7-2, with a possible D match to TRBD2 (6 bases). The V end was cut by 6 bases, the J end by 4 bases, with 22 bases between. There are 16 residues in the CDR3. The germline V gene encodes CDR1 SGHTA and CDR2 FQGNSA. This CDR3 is CASRLEPGLSSYEQYF. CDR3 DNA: TGTGCCAGCAGACTTGAACCGGGACTTTCTTCTTACGAGCAGTACTTC.

CDR3 in amino acids: CASSEEGLAGAGELFF. The CDR3 DNA reads as TGTGCCAGCAGTGAAGAGGGACTAGCGGGGGCCGGGGAGCTGTTTTTT. The rearrangement joins TRBV2 to TRBJ2-2; 14 nucleotides match TRBD2. This CDR3 is built from 16 residues. With 1 base clipped from V and 6 bases from J, the junction kept 1 base outside the gene matches. Germline CDR1 SNHLY, CDR2 FYNNEI.

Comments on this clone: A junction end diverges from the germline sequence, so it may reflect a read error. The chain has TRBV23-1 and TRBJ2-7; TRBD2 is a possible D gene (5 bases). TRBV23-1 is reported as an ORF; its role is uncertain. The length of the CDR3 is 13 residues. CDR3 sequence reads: CASSRMERAEWHF. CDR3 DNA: TGCGCCAGCAGTCGTATGGAGAGGGCCGAGTGGCACTTC.

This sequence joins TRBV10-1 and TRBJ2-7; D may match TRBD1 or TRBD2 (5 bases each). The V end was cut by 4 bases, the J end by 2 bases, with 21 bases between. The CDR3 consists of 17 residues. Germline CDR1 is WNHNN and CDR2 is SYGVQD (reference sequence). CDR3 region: CASSGDRSGKITYEQYF. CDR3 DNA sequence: TGCGCCAGCAGTGGGGACCGCTCGGGAAAAATTACCTACGAGCAGTACTTC.

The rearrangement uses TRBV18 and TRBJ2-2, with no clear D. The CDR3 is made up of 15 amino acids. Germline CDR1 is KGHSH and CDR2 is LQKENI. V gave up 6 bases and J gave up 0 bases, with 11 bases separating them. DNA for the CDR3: TGTGCCAGCTCCTACTCAACTGCGAACACCGGGGAGCTGTTTTTT. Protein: CASSYSTANTGELFF.

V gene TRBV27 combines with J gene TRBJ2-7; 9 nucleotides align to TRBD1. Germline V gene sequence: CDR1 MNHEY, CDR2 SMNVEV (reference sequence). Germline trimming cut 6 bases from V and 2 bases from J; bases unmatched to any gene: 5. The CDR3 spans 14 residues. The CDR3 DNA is TGTGCCAGCAGCGCGGGACAGGGTCCCTACGAGCAGTACTTC. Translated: CASSAGQGPYEQYF.

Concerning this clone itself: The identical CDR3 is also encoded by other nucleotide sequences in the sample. The CDR3: CASSLGLAGRNEQFF. Written as DNA, the CDR3 is TGCGCCAGCAGCTTGGGACTAGCGGGACGCAATGAGCAGTTCTTC. The chain joins TRBV5-1 to TRBJ2-1, with 11 bases aligning to TRBD2. V was clipped by 0 bases and J by 6 bases; unmatched bases: 2. This CDR3 spans 15 amino acids. Germline values: CDR1 SGHRS, CDR2 YFSETQ.

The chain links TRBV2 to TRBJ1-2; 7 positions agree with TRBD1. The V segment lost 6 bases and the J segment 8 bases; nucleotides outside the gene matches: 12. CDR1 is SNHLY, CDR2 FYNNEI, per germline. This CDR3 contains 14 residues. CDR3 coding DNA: TGTGCCAGCAGCCTGGGACAGACCCGAAGCGGCTACACCTTC. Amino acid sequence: CASSLGQTRSGYTF.

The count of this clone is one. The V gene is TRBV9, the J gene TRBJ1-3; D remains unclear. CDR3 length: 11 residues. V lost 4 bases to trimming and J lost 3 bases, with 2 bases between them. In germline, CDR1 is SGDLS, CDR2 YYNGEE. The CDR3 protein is CASSFGNTIYF. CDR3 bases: TGTGCCAGCAGCTTTGGAAACACCATATATTTT.

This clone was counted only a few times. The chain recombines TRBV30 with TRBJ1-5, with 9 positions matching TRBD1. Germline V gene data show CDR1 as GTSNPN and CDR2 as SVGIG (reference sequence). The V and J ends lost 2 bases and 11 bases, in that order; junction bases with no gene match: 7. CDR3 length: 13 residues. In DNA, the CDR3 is TGTGCCTGGAGTTCACAGGGGGCGGGAGCCCAGCATTTT. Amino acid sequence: CAWSSQGAGAQHF.